A single sample gave rise to the 18 T cell receptor beta chains below, sequenced in a study of cytomegalovirus exposure and HLA in healthy donors. Researchers ran the PCR with 60 Vbeta and 13 Jbeta primers. The protocol was immunoSEQ multiplex PCR, while the TCRdb copy is restricted to in-frame clones and leaves out a portion. The table records approximately 180,000 clones, around 82% of them present only once. Material for sequencing was PBMCs. These receptor sequences come from a man aged 18 to 29 in good health and CMV-seronegative.

This clone was seen only once. V is TRBV5-6 and J is TRBJ1-1; D unresolved. V lost 2 bases, J lost 1 base, and 12 bases lay in between. Looked up from germline, CDR1 is SGHDT and CDR2 is YYEEEE. The CDR3 runs 15 residues. The CDR3 DNA reads TGTGCCAGCAGCTTAAAGAGACTGTGGAACACTGAAGCTTTCTTT. It yields the protein CASSLKRLWNTEAFF.

The rearrangement uses TRBV29-1 and TRBJ2-7, with a weak D call TRBD2 (5 bases). Germline-derived CDR1 and CDR2 are SQVTM and ANQGSEA. The CDR3 length is 12 residues. The DNA for the CDR3 is TGCAGTGCTGTGAGGGTGGGCTACGAGCAGTACTTC. Amino acid sequence: CSAVRVGYEQYF.

The gene calls are TRBV16 and TRBJ1-1; 10 bases fit TRBD1. CDR3 length: 17 amino acids. Germline V gives CDR1 KGHSY, CDR2 FQNENV. V gave up 0 bases and J gave up 2 bases; unmatched junction bases: 6. The CDR3 sequence: CASSQSLTGGYNTEAFF. In nucleotides, the CDR3 is TGTGCCAGCAGCCAATCTCTGACAGGGGGCTATAACACTGAAGCTTTCTTT.

This rearrangement joins TRBV5-4 to TRBJ2-4; a weak D match, TRBD1 (6 bases). CDR3 length: 16 residues. V shed 4 bases and J shed 0 bases, with 14 bases lying between them. The germline V gene has CDR1 SGHNT and CDR2 YYREEE (reference sequence). In DNA form, the CDR3 reads TGTGCCAGCAGCCCAAACAGGGAACTAGCCAAAAACATTCAGTACTTC. Translation gives CASSPNRELAKNIQYF.

V usage is TRBV4-3 and J usage is TRBJ1-2; D might be TRBD1 (5 bases). Per the germline V gene, CDR1 is LGHNA and CDR2 is YSLEER. Trimming cost V 1 base and J 4 bases, with 10 bases left between them. The CDR3 covers 14 residues. The CDR3 loop is CASSQATAAYGYTF. The CDR3 nucleotides are TGCGCCAGCAGCCAAGCGACAGCTGCCTATGGCTACACCTTC.

The V call is TRBV18, the J call TRBJ2-3, with TRBD1 as a possible D gene (5 bases). Germline-derived CDR1 and CDR2 are KGHSH and LQKENI. The CDR3 runs 13 residues. The V end was cut by 3 bases, the J end by 3 bases, with 7 bases between. The CDR3 is CASSPQGTDTQYF. The DNA for the CDR3 is TGTGCCAGCTCACCCCAGGGAACAGATACGCAGTATTTT.

The chain links TRBV30 to TRBJ2-2, with 8 bases matching TRBD2. CDR3 length: 12 amino acids. V trimming: 8 bases; J trimming: 5 bases; junction bases outside the gene matches: 4. The V gene's germline CDR1 is GTSNPN and CDR2 SVGIG (reference sequence). The CDR3 sequence: CARRGGTGELFF. CDR3 sequence (DNA): TGTGCCCGCCGGGGGGGAACCGGGGAGCTGTTTTTT.

This rearrangement joins TRBV7-3 to TRBJ1-3; D gene ambiguous. This CDR3 has 13 residues. CDR1 SGHTA and CDR2 FQGTGA come from the germline V gene. V gave up 4 bases and J gave up 1 base, with 5 bases separating them. The CDR3 sequence is CASSSGSGNTIYF. The CDR3 DNA reads TGTGCCAGCAGCTCCGGGTCTGGAAACACCATATATTTT.

The chain joins TRBV27 to TRBJ1-2; 11 positions agree with TRBD1. CDR1 and CDR2 from the germline V gene are MNHEY and SMNVEV (reference sequence). The CDR3 loop spans 16 amino acids. With V trimmed by 2 bases and J by 6 bases, 8 bases remained unmatched. CDR3 sequence: CASSLGVPGQGDGYTF. The CDR3 coding sequence is TGTGCCAGCAGTTTAGGCGTCCCGGGACAGGGGGATGGCTACACCTTC.

V is TRBV7-9 and J is TRBJ1-1; D is uncertain. The germline CDR1 and CDR2 sequences are SEHNR and FQNEAQ (reference sequence). Trimming removed 4 bases at V and 0 bases at J, with 15 bases between. This CDR3 comprises 16 residues. CDR3 residues: CASSSDERLMNTEAFF. CDR3 in DNA: TGTGCCAGCAGCTCCGACGAGAGGCTAATGAACACTGAAGCTTTCTTT.

The V and J genes are TRBV5-4 and TRBJ2-5; D gene unclear. This CDR3 spans 14 amino acids. Germline values: CDR1 SGHNT, CDR2 YYREEE (reference sequence). V shed 0 bases and J shed 2 bases, with 8 bases lying between them. In DNA form, the CDR3 reads TGTGCCAGCAGCTTGGATAGATTTCAAGAGACCCAGTACTTC. Protein product: CASSLDRFQETQYF.

This sequence joins TRBV11-1 and TRBJ2-1, with D possibly TRBD1 on 6 matching bases. Germline lookup yields CDR1 SGHAT and CDR2 FQDESV (reference sequence). This CDR3 is 16 amino acids long. The V and J ends lost 5 bases and 7 bases respectively, with 21 bases between them. The CDR3 is CASSPLDRQIWNEQFF. DNA for the CDR3: TGTGCCAGCAGCCCTTTAGACAGGCAGATATGGAATGAGCAGTTCTTC.

The gene calls are TRBV10-3 and TRBJ2-1; 10 positions agree with TRBD2. Losses at the gene ends were 3 bases for V and 2 bases for J; bases not matched to a gene: 13. Germline V gene lookup returns CDR1 ENHRY and CDR2 SYGVKD. The CDR3 contains 19 residues. This CDR3 is CAISDSGLATPSTYNEQFF. For the CDR3, the DNA is TGTGCCATCAGTGACTCGGGACTAGCGACACCCTCGACCTACAATGAGCAGTTCTTC.

The rearrangement joins TRBV12-5 to TRBJ2-5; 9 nucleotides line up with TRBD2. The germline CDR1 and CDR2 sequences are LGHNT and FRNRAP. This CDR3 is 16 amino acids long. J lost 5 bases, V lost 1 base, and 8 bases had no gene match. CDR3 bases: TGTGCTAGTGGTTTGGGCGGGAGGGCCGGGATGGAGACCCAGTACTTC. This encodes CASGLGGRAGMETQYF.

This clone occurred once. The rearrangement joins TRBV5-4 to TRBJ1-6; 9 bases are shared with TRBD1. From germline, CDR1 is SGHNT and CDR2 YYREEE (reference sequence). With 4 bases clipped from V and 4 bases from J, the junction kept 0 bases outside the gene matches. This CDR3 region has 14 residues. CDR3 region: CASSGTGYNSPLHF. CDR3 DNA: TGTGCCAGCAGCGGGACAGGGTATAATTCACCCCTCCACTTT.

The genes are TRBV7-9 and TRBJ2-5; a weak D match, TRBD1 (6 bases). This CDR3 is 11 amino acids long. CDR1 and CDR2 (germline): SEHNR, FQNEAQ (reference sequence). The ends were cut back, 11 bases at V and 5 bases at J, with 12 bases in the middle. CDR3 DNA sequence: TGTGCCGCAGGGGCGGCGGAGACCCAGTACTTC. Translating gives CAAGAAETQYF.

The chain carries TRBV5-1 and TRBJ2-2; tentative D call: TRBD2 (5 bases). This CDR3 is 14 amino acids long. Germline V lookup: CDR1 SGHRS, CDR2 YFSETQ. Trimming removed 5 bases from V and 7 bases from J, with 15 bases in between. Here the CDR3 DNA reads TGCGCCAGCAGTTCCGGACCGGGGATCGGGGAGCTGTTTTTT. Its protein product is CASSSGPGIGELFF.

The chain joins TRBV13 to TRBJ1-1; D is ambiguous. This CDR3 spans 14 amino acids. Germline assignment: CDR1 PRHDT and CDR2 FYEKMQ (reference sequence). V was cut by 5 bases and J by 0 bases, with 10 bases left in between. The CDR3 spells CASSHTTVNTEAFF. The CDR3 DNA reads as TGTGCCAGCAGCCATACTACGGTGAACACTGAAGCTTTCTTT.